Sequencing of this T cell receptor beta chain was carried out in a study of T-cell memory formation after mild COVID-19. Study-wide points: Confirmation of SARS-CoV-2 specificity was lacking for second-wave clones peaking day 37. Day 15 to 85 contractors were CD4/CD8 balanced; later expanders leaned CD4+. Contracting CD8+ clones were enriched in EMRA, CD4+ mainly in CM and EM.

On this clonotype itself: Its matching antigen is unknown.

Using its own MiXCR run on the 5' RACE reads, TCRdb lists one record per CDR3 protein. This sample has 250,000 to 350,000 distinct CDR3 sequences, with roughly 15% found just once. The TCR sequence derives from a man between 18 and 35 years old who had mild COVID-19 (a few samples of this study predate the infection). Cell type and time point are not known. Specimen: PBMCs or a T cell subset sorted from them (not recorded which).

The DNA for the CDR3 is TGTGCCACCAGCACCCGGACCACCGGAGCCACAGATACGCAGTATTTT. Its protein is CATSTRTTGATDTQYF. The V and J genes are TRBV15 and TRBJ2-3; D uncertain. Germline-derived CDR1 and CDR2 are LNHNV and YYDKDF (reference sequence). Trimming pared 4 bases from V and 2 bases from J, leaving 16 bases between. CDR3 length: 16 amino acids.